The TCR beta chain described here comes from a study of T cells after yellow fever vaccination. Background on the study: The SMART-Seq v4 Ultra Low Input method served to prepare the low-cell-number fractions. Study conclusions and caveats: The secondary response peaked faster, at day 5 versus 15, but was weaker.

In this sample, this clonotype turned up many times. What it binds is not known. The TCR cDNA carried a universal primer site and UMIs from 5'RACE template switching. TCRdb re-called the 5' RACE reads through MiXCR, storing one row per CDR3 protein. The table shows about 220,000 distinct CDR3 sequences, with approximately 3.3% occurring only once. The germline CDR1 and CDR2 sequences are MNHEY and SVGAGI. The junction had 8 bases not matched to a gene; V was cut back by 5 bases and J by 9 bases. The CDR3 is made up of 14 amino acids. Sequenced material: CD4+ T cells sorted from PBMCs, taken 10 days after the yellow fever booster vaccination. The V gene is TRBV6-5, the J gene TRBJ2-1, with 9 bases identical to TRBD1. The clonotype comes from a man in his late teens or twenties who received the YFV17D yellow fever vaccine. The CDR3 protein is CASSRDRAKSEQFF. Written as DNA, the CDR3 is TGTGCCAGCAGTAGGGACAGGGCTAAGAGTGAGCAGTTCTTC.